This is a list of T cell receptor beta chains from one sample in a study of blood T cell repertoires in COVID-19. TCRdb's table, derived via immunoSEQ multiplex PCR, lists solely in-frame clones and lacks some. Of over 200,000 clones in the sample, over 80% are singletons; the top ten hold around 5%. Sequenced sample: peripheral blood. Every receptor here comes from a human donor in a cohort sampled during active COVID-19. Both conserved end residues are part of each CDR3. Expanded clones get a size class; other rows say once, few or many, or leave the size out.

j_call: TRBJ2-5; clone_size: NA; v_call: TRBV25-1; cdr3_aa: CASKSPGETQYF
j_call: TRBJ2-1; clone_size: NA; v_call: TRBV3-1/TRBV3-2; cdr3_aa: CASSQWREAIDEQFF
j_call: TRBJ2-7; clone_size: NA; v_call: TRBV5-1; cdr3_aa: CASSLGLAGAYEQYF
j_call: TRBJ2-7; clone_size: NA; v_call: TRBV5-8; cdr3_aa: CASSKTYLEQYF
j_call: TRBJ2-3; clone_size: NA; v_call: TRBV24-1; cdr3_aa: CATSGLQGTDTQYF
j_call: TRBJ2-3; clone_size: NA; v_call: TRBV6-5; cdr3_aa: CASQTQGRDDTQYF
j_call: TRBJ1-1; clone_size: NA; v_call: TRBV18; cdr3_aa: CASSPPGGNTEAFF
j_call: TRBJ1-2; clone_size: NA; v_call: TRBV24-1; cdr3_aa: CATSDFRYGYTF
j_call: TRBJ1-3; clone_size: NA; v_call: TRBV11-2; cdr3_aa: CASSLYQGSRSGNTIYF
j_call: TRBJ1-6; clone_size: once; v_call: TRBV28; cdr3_aa: CASSPLGGKYNSPLHF
j_call: TRBJ2-7; clone_size: NA; v_call: TRBV5-4; cdr3_aa: CASRSYVGDEQYF
j_call: TRBJ1-6; clone_size: NA; v_call: TRBV4-1; cdr3_aa: CASSQALNYNSPLHF
j_call: TRBJ1-1; clone_size: NA; v_call: TRBV5-1; cdr3_aa: CASSTSWDRGNTEAFF
j_call: TRBJ2-7; clone_size: NA; v_call: TRBV18; cdr3_aa: CASSGRHSYEQYF
j_call: TRBJ1-2; clone_size: NA; v_call: TRBV4-3; cdr3_aa: CASSREDRNYGYTF
j_call: TRBJ1-3; clone_size: few; v_call: TRBV28; cdr3_aa: CASSLGRGGNTIYF
j_call: TRBJ2-7; clone_size: once; v_call: TRBV6-1; cdr3_aa: CASSEGTGALYEQYF
j_call: TRBJ2-7; clone_size: NA; v_call: TRBV5-1; cdr3_aa: CASSSWTGWGYEQYF
j_call: TRBJ1-1; clone_size: NA; v_call: TRBV7-2; cdr3_aa: CASSLGTGRILPNTEAFF
j_call: TRBJ1-2; clone_size: NA; v_call: TRBV10-3; cdr3_aa: CAIRGTSYGYTF
j_call: TRBJ2-1; clone_size: NA; v_call: TRBV15; cdr3_aa: CATSRTTRVITYNEQFF
j_call: TRBJ2-7; clone_size: once; v_call: TRBV28; cdr3_aa: CASSLGTGGVREQYF
j_call: TRBJ1-2; clone_size: NA; v_call: TRBV5-8; cdr3_aa: CASSLLAREDYGYTF
j_call: TRBJ1-1; clone_size: NA; v_call: TRBV9; cdr3_aa: CASSTTGSSTEAFF
j_call: TRBJ1-4; clone_size: NA; v_call: TRBV13; cdr3_aa: CASSNRDRGFNEKLFF
j_call: TRBJ1-1; clone_size: many; v_call: TRBV28; cdr3_aa: CASSFGQNTEAFF
j_call: TRBJ1-4; clone_size: NA; v_call: TRBV3-1/TRBV3-2; cdr3_aa: CASSASGRPNEKLFF
j_call: TRBJ2-7; clone_size: NA; v_call: TRBV5-1; cdr3_aa: CASSSGTGVHEQYF
j_call: TRBJ1-2; clone_size: NA; v_call: TRBV24-1; cdr3_aa: CATSEWGGGYTF
j_call: TRBJ1-6; clone_size: NA; v_call: TRBV3-1/TRBV3-2; cdr3_aa: CASSQGQNQNSPLHF
j_call: TRBJ2-7; clone_size: NA; v_call: TRBV11-2; cdr3_aa: CASSLTGTGVSYEQYF
j_call: TRBJ1-2; clone_size: NA; v_call: TRBV6-2/TRBV6-3; cdr3_aa: CASSRTLIYGYTF
j_call: TRBJ2-7; clone_size: NA; v_call: TRBV7-2; cdr3_aa: CASSPPPAGAYEQYF
j_call: TRBJ1-6; clone_size: NA; v_call: TRBV7-6; cdr3_aa: CASSASGHYNSPLHF
j_call: TRBJ2-7; clone_size: NA; v_call: TRBV27; cdr3_aa: CASGPARQGNKQYF
j_call: TRBJ1-1; clone_size: NA; v_call: TRBV6-2/TRBV6-3; cdr3_aa: CASSYSRVNTEAFF
j_call: TRBJ2-7; clone_size: NA; v_call: TRBV28; cdr3_aa: CASSWFQGTYEQYF
j_call: TRBJ2-1; clone_size: few; v_call: TRBV6-6; cdr3_aa: CASSSLGGEWDEQFF
j_call: TRBJ1-5; clone_size: once; v_call: TRBV29-1; cdr3_aa: CSVGQGAGQPQHF
j_call: TRBJ1-1; clone_size: NA; v_call: TRBV10-3; cdr3_aa: CAIRQAQGNTEAFF
j_call: TRBJ2-3; clone_size: NA; v_call: TRBV10-3; cdr3_aa: CAISARIASTDTQYF
j_call: TRBJ2-7; clone_size: NA; v_call: TRBV19; cdr3_aa: CASSITVTYEQYF
j_call: TRBJ2-1; clone_size: few; v_call: TRBV19; cdr3_aa: CASSIFTSGNEQFF
j_call: TRBJ1-2; clone_size: NA; v_call: TRBV5-1; cdr3_aa: CASSLTQGRNYGYTF
j_call: TRBJ2-1; clone_size: NA; v_call: TRBV10-3; cdr3_aa: CAISESTVGGRATSEQFF
j_call: TRBJ2-2; clone_size: NA; v_call: TRBV7-2; cdr3_aa: CASSLVFRGAGELFF
j_call: TRBJ1-1; clone_size: NA; v_call: TRBV9; cdr3_aa: CASSVGQRGRNTEAFF
j_call: TRBJ1-2; clone_size: NA; v_call: TRBV7-2; cdr3_aa: CASRLGGIKGGYTF
j_call: TRBJ1-1; clone_size: few; v_call: TRBV30; cdr3_aa: CAGAEVNTEAFF
j_call: TRBJ1-6; clone_size: NA; v_call: TRBV9; cdr3_aa: CASSVGYGSYNSPLHF
j_call: TRBJ1-6; clone_size: NA; v_call: TRBV4-1; cdr3_aa: CASSQDLNRPNSPLHF
j_call: TRBJ1-4; clone_size: NA; v_call: TRBV19; cdr3_aa: CASRARDRTNEKLFF
j_call: TRBJ1-5; clone_size: NA; v_call: TRBV28; cdr3_aa: CASSFEWGGNQPQHF
j_call: TRBJ2-7; clone_size: NA; v_call: TRBV14; cdr3_aa: CASSHWGNEQYF